This TCR beta chain was profiled in a study of beta chain features in type 1 diabetes (dated by TCRdb to the late 2010s). With regard to the full study: Patients and healthy donors did not differ in mean age, gender distribution, total cell number or subset yield. Regulatory and stem cell-like memory subsets were obtained from only 8 patients and about 8 healthy donors, while naive and central memory subsets were obtained from all 30 or so donors. A total of 100 million to 140 million sorted cells were examined across all samples, and the number of cells per subset was strongly correlated with RNA yield. In the study, recently diagnosed type 1 diabetes patients and matched healthy donors were compared on the TCRB repertoires of their sorted circulating CD4+ T cell subsets.

Broad study findings and their caveats: Naive, central memory and regulatory TCRB repertoires appeared to be more alike among patients than among healthy donors. Shorter templates might be favored by PCR, yet because patient and control samples were amplified and corrected together, any such skew would affect both groups equally. Because the HLA sub-analyses included only small numbers of individuals, any influence of HLA type on TCRB rearrangement was left unresolved. Because cDNA was sequenced instead of genomic DNA, highly expressing activated cells could be over-represented, though the groups showed no difference in activation or CD3 levels. In all four CD4+ subsets, TCRB CDR3 length was moderately but significantly shorter in type 1 diabetes patients. Fewer insertions and more nucleotide deletions at VDJ recombination sites were observed in patients with type 1 diabetes, implying thymic rearrangement abnormalities.

For CDR1 and CDR2, the germline V gene lists SGHAT and FQNNGV. V and J are truncated by 5 bases and 5 bases respectively, leaving an intervening sequence of 12 bases. The CDR3, cysteine through phenylalanine, is 13 amino acids long. This entry keeps only the CDR3 DNA: 39 bases, framed from base 1. All of the isolated RNA was reverse transcribed with the High Capacity cDNA Reverse Transcription Kit, so expressed TCRB transcripts were sequenced. Naive, central memory and regulatory T cell samples underwent deep immunoSEQ sequencing, averaging around 3.6 million total reads per sample. After sorted cells were lysed in RLT buffer, RNA was extracted with DNase-treated RNeasy Micro or Mini kits, with the choice depending on cell number. Each cell subset was processed separately to prevent cross-contamination, with patient and healthy donor samples processed together. TCRB sequences were amplified from cDNA with the immunoSEQ multiplex PCR, producing 87-bp fragments spanning the CDR3 region. Sequencing of the amplicons was performed on the Illumina HiSeq platform. The authors' pipeline ran thus. PCR bias was corrected computationally using synthetic template baselines, and reads within Hamming distance 2 were collapsed, with unmergeable singletons discarded. Reads were aligned to IMGT to assign V, D and J genes, CDR3 length, and insertions or deletions at six rearrangement sites. Within each subset, clonotype counts were normalized to sorted cell number, after which true diversity and Gini coefficients were computed with the tcR R package. Repertoire sharing was quantified using the overlap coefficient calculated on TCRB nucleotide sequences. Out-of-frame TCRB sequences from naive cells were analyzed to stand in for the pre-selection repertoire. The table comes from immuneACCESS by way of TCRdb, which keeps in-frame sequences with V and J called. Part of the clones is missing from these tables; in studies checked, under half for an unresolved V gene and the rest for unknown reasons. The DNA was the basis for D and trimming; V, J and clone size are from that table. The sample yields hundreds of thousands of clones; less than 20% were counted once. The ten largest clones add up to around 0.1% of the sample.

As concerns this clone: The target of this receptor is not known. Base qualities are missing; no much larger clone stands one base away.

From each donor, a single peripheral blood sample of 90 to 150 mL on average was drawn into heparinised tubes. Using a panel that included CD45RO, CCR7, CD25, CD127, CD95 and CD27, naive, central memory, regulatory and stem cell-like memory CD4+ T cells were sorted on a BD FACSAria II. A purity above 95% was achieved for all sorted populations. PBMCs were isolated right away by Lymphoprep density gradient centrifugation and were stained directly, without culture. Samples were stained and sorted in pairs, with one healthy donor and one patient per experiment, so that batch effects were minimized. This receptor was identified in a man aged 18-30 years in good health. The receptor chain draws on TRBV11-2 and TRBJ2-5; TRBD2 is a weak D gene call, 5 bases matching. The sequenced material came from naive CD4+ T cells from blood. The meaning of the sample's cell subset or site label: true naive CD4+ T cells. The DNA reads as follows: TGTGCCAGCAGCCCGGGTCGCGGGGAGACCCAGTACTTC. It codes for CASSPGRGETQYF.